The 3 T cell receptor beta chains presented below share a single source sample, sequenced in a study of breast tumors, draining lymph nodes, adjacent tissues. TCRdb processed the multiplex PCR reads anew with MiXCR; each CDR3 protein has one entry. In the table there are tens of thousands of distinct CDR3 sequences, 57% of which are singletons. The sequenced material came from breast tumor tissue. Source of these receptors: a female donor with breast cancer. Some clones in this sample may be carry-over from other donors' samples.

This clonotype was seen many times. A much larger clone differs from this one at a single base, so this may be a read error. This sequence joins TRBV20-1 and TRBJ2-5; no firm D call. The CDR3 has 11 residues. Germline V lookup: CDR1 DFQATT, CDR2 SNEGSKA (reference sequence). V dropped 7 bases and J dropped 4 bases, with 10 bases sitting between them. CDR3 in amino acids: CSGQHRETQYF. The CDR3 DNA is TGCAGTGGGCAGCACCGAGAGACCCAGTACTTC.

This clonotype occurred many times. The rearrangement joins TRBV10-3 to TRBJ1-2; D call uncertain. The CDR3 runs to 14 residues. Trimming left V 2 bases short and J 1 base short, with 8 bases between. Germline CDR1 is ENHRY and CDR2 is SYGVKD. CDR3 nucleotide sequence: TGTGCCATCAGTGAGCCGCAGGTTAACTATGGCTACACCTTC. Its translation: CAISEPQVNYGYTF.

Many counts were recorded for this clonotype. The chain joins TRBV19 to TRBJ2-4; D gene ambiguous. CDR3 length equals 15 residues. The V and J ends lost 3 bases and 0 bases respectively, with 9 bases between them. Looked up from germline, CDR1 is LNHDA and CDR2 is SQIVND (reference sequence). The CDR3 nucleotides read TGTGCCAGTAGTATGGCTAGGCTAGCCAAAAACATTCAGTACTTC. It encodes CASSMARLAKNIQYF.